This T cell receptor (beta chain) was sequenced in a study of HIV-infected patients and healthy controls. Trimming shortened V by 6 bases and J by 4 bases, and 15 bases separated the two germline ends. Per the germline V gene, CDR1 is SQVTM and CDR2 is ANQGSEA. The length of the CDR3 is 13 residues. Each CDR3 protein is one row after TCRdb ran MiXCR on the 5' RACE reads. The sample has tens of thousands of distinct CDR3 sequences, 15% to 20% seen once. This chain links TRBV29-1 with TRBJ1-1; D is undetermined. Specimen: CD4+ T cells from blood. The receptor comes from a human donor in good health. The CDR3, as DNA: TGCAGCGTAGCTGGGTCATCTGGCACTGAAGCTTTCTTT. It codes for CSVAGSSGTEAFF.